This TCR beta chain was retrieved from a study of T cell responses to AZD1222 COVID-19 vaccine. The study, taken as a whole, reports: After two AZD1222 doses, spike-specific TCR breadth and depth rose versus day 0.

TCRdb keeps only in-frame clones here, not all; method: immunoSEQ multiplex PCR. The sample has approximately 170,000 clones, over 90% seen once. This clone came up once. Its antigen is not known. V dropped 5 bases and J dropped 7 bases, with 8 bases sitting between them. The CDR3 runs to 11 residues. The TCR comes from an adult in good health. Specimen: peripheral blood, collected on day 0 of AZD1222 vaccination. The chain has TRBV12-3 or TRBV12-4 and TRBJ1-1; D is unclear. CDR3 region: CASSPSIEAFF. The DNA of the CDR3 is TGTGCCAGCAGTCCGTCTATTGAAGCTTTCTTT.